The rows below give T cell receptor beta chains drawn from one sample of a study of T cells in Graves' hyperthyroidism and ophthalmopathy. MiXCR, run by TCRdb on the multiplex PCR reads, gives a single entry per CDR3 protein. The sample records about 410,000 distinct CDR3 sequences, around 15% being singletons. The sample was blood. The receptors come from a man between 18 and 35 years old with Graves' ophthalmopathy. Both conserved end residues are part of each CDR3. D genes are given only for firm matches. Clone size, where shown, is once, few, many, or a class for clones that have expanded.

CDR3nt	CDR3aa	v_gene	j_gene	d_gene	abundance
TGTGCCAGCAGCCAGGACAGGGCTTCCGGGGAGCTGTTTTTT	CASSQDRASGELFF	TRBV13	TRBJ2-2	TRBD1	many
TGTGCCAGTAAGGCCCTGGTAGTGGTCACTGAAGCTTTCTTT	CASKALVVVTEAFF	TRBV19	TRBJ1-1	.	.
TGTGCCAGCAGAGTCGGGGACTATGGCTACACCTTC	CASRVGDYGYTF	TRBV27	TRBJ1-2	.	few
TGCGCCAGCAGCTTTAATCCGCTAGCGGGAGTAAGGGGCAATGAGCAGTTCTTC	CASSFNPLAGVRGNEQFF	TRBV5-1	TRBJ2-1	TRBD2	many
TGTGCCAGCAGCGTAGAATTGGGACTAGGGGGTAACGAGCAGTACTTC	CASSVELGLGGNEQYF	TRBV9	TRBJ2-7	TRBD2	.
TGTGCCACCGAGGACAGCTCCTACGAGCAGTACTTC	CATEDSSYEQYF	TRBV10-3	TRBJ2-7	.	.
TGCGCCAGCAGCCAAGGGCCGGGAGGGGGGGACATTCAGTACTTC	CASSQGPGGGDIQYF	TRBV4-1	TRBJ2-4	TRBD2	once
TGCAGCGTTGCCAGGGTGATTAATGAAAAACTGTTTTTT	CSVARVINEKLFF	TRBV29-1	TRBJ1-4	.	.
TGTGCCAGCAGTTACCTCCCTGACGGTCGCAATGAGCAGTTCTTC	CASSYLPDGRNEQFF	TRBV6-5	TRBJ2-1	.	many
TGTGCCAGTAGTAGAGCCGGGACAGGGTTGAATCAGCCCCAGCATTTT	CASSRAGTGLNQPQHF	TRBV19	TRBJ1-5	TRBD1	.
TGTGCCAGCAGCCCATCACGGGGTCCCTACAATGAGCAGTTCTTC	CASSPSRGPYNEQFF	TRBV3-1	TRBJ2-1	.	many
TGCGCCAGCAGCGCAAGACTAGCGGAGCGACAAGAGACCCAGTACTTC	CASSARLAERQETQYF	TRBV5-1	TRBJ2-5	TRBD2	many
TGTGCCAGCTCTCGTGACAGCTATGATGGCTACACCTTC	CASSRDSYDGYTF	TRBV6-2/TRBV6-3	TRBJ1-2	.	many
TGTGCCAGCAGTTCAACCTTCGAGCAGTACTTC	CASSSTFEQYF	TRBV7-8	TRBJ2-7	.	few
TGTGCCAGCAGCTCGACTAGCGGGGGGGACCAAGAGACCCAGTACTTC	CASSSTSGGDQETQYF	TRBV11-2	TRBJ2-5	TRBD2	many
TGTGCCAGCGCAGGCAGGGCCGCAACTAATGAAAAACTGTTTTTT	CASAGRAATNEKLFF	TRBV6-1	TRBJ1-4	.	few
TGCAGCGTTGAGTGGACTCTCTATGGCTACACCTTC	CSVEWTLYGYTF	TRBV29-1	TRBJ1-2	.	.
TGTGCCAGCAGCGTAGAGGGGGCTAACTATGGCTACACCTTC	CASSVEGANYGYTF	TRBV9	TRBJ1-2	.	.
TGTGCCAGCAGCTTAATCCTAGCAGGCACAGATACGCAGTATTTT	CASSLILAGTDTQYF	TRBV7-9	TRBJ2-3	.	.
TGTGCCAGCAGGGCTAGCGAAGTGTCAGATACGCAGTATTTT	CASRASEVSDTQYF	TRBV12-3/TRBV12-4	TRBJ2-3	.	many
TGCAGCGTTGACGACTCTCTCAGAAACACCATATATTTT	CSVDDSLRNTIYF	TRBV29-1	TRBJ1-3	.	.
TGTGCCAGCACTACCGGGACAGCTTCCTACGAGCAGTACTTC	CASTTGTASYEQYF	TRBV7-6	TRBJ2-7	TRBD1	many
TGTGCCAGCTCACCACCTAACGGCCAGGCGGCCTACGAGCAGTACTTC	CASSPPNGQAAYEQYF	TRBV18	TRBJ2-7	.	many
TGTGCCAGCAGAAAACAGGGGTCGGAGCTCAATCAGCCCCAGCATTTT	CASRKQGSELNQPQHF	TRBV6-1	TRBJ1-5	TRBD1	many
TGTGCCAGCAGCCGAGTGTTGGATACGCAGTATTTT	CASSRVLDTQYF	TRBV3-1	TRBJ2-3	.	.
TGCGCCAGCAGGGGCTCGCCTGACCTAGAGACCCAGTACTTC	CASRGSPDLETQYF	TRBV5-1	TRBJ2-5	.	.